This section outlines one T cell receptor (beta chain) sequence together with its context. Antigen unknown. Germline V gives CDR1 SGHVS, CDR2 FQNEAQ. Losses at the gene ends were 8 bases for V and 7 bases for J; bases not matched to a gene: 9. CDR3 length equals 14 residues. This sample is drawn from a study of cytomegalovirus exposure and HLA in healthy donors. Study results and limitations: Most TCR sequences were uncommon, yet certain public TCRs appeared in many donors.

60 Vbeta and 13 Jbeta primers were used in PCR. Only in-frame clones appear in the TCRdb table, and some are missing; sequencing was by immunoSEQ multiplex PCR. This sample carries 150,000 to 200,000 clones, around 80% of them seen once, and the ten largest clones take about 2.3%. Specimen: PBMCs. This TCR derives from a woman aged 25 to 39 in good health and CMV-seronegative. The chain has TRBV7-8 and TRBJ2-2, with 8 bases identical to TRBD2. This CDR3 is CASSPQRENGELFF. The CDR3 DNA sequence: TGTGCCAGCTCCCCCCAGCGGGAGAACGGGGAGCTGTTTTTT.